Shown below are 2 T cell receptor beta chains from a single sample sequenced in a study of identical twins. TCRdb used MiXCR to reprocess the 5' RACE reads, holding one entry per CDR3 protein. The repertoire holds approximately 1.8 million distinct CDR3 sequences, around a third seen once, with about 0.3% in the top ten. Material: cord blood. The receptor source for this set is a newborn girl in good health.

The chain recombines TRBV20-1 with TRBJ2-7; 13 nucleotides match TRBD2. The CDR3 extends over 14 amino acids. The V gene end was trimmed by 6 bases and the J gene end by 6 bases; junction bases not matched to a gene: 8. Germline V gene lookup returns CDR1 DFQATT and CDR2 SNEGSKA (reference sequence). CDR3 region: CSADPGLAGLEQYF. The CDR3 nucleotides read TGCAGTGCAGACCCGGGACTAGCGGGACTCGAGCAGTACTTC.

The rearrangement uses TRBV11-2 and TRBJ2-1; D is perhaps TRBD2 (8 bases). Germline V CDR1 and CDR2: SGHAT, FQNNGV. V lost 4 bases to trimming and J lost 7 bases, with 38 bases between them. This CDR3 has 22 residues. The CDR3 loop is CASSYRDRAKTSGSPPRNEQFF. The CDR3 DNA follows: TGTGCCAGCAGCTACAGGGACAGAGCGAAAACTAGCGGCAGTCCTCCTAGGAATGAGCAGTTCTTC.